The present entry profiles one T cell receptor (beta chain) with its context. Antigen: not known. This sample was included in a study of early T cells in non-severe SARS-CoV-2 infection. TCRdb redid the calling of the 5' RACE reads with MiXCR, one entry per CDR3 protein. The repertoire has some 98,000 distinct CDR3 sequences, 9.5% to 12% of them found once; the top ten carry approximately 5.3%. Points from the study as a whole: Matching results from VDJdb favored anti-spike CD8 responses, leaving private and CD4 specificities undetected.

The ends lost 5 bases at V and 9 bases at J; junction bases unmatched: 6. This CDR3 is built from 13 residues. Germline loops: CDR1 GTSNPN, CDR2 SVGIG (reference sequence). This sequence was found in an adult who was a healthcare worker with PCR-confirmed SARS-CoV-2 infection or an uninfected control (not recorded which). Sequencing used whole blood. This chain uses TRBV30 with TRBJ1-6; 8 bases map to TRBD1. DNA for the CDR3: TGTGCCTGGGGAACAGGGGGGATTTCACCCCTCCACTTT. Its protein is CAWGTGGISPLHF.